This TCR beta chain was captured in a study of blood T cell repertoires in COVID-19. TCRdb keeps only in-frame clones here, not all; method: immunoSEQ multiplex PCR. The sample has about 260,000 clones, 75% to 90% seen once; the top ten hold 2.4%. Germline CDR1 and CDR2: MNHEY and SMNVEV (reference sequence). V was clipped by 2 bases and J by 6 bases, with 10 bases between them. The CDR3 contains 13 residues. V and J are TRBV27 and TRBJ2-5; unclear D gene. This clonotype was sampled from a woman aged 18 to 35 who had recovered from COVID-19. Sample: PBMCs or T cells enriched from blood (not recorded which). The CDR3 DNA reads TGTGCCAGCAGTTTAAGCCTAACGCAGACCCAGTACTTC. Its protein product is CASSLSLTQTQYF.